A selection of T cell receptor beta chains follows, all from one sample in a study of CD8 T cells in Susac syndrome. One entry per CDR3 protein results from TCRdb running MiXCR on the immunoSEQ multiplex PCR reads. The table records hundreds of thousands of distinct CDR3 sequences, around 96% of them present only once. The sequenced material came from CD4+ T cells from PBMCs. The receptors come from a human donor with Susac syndrome. CDR3s include the opening cysteine and the closing phenylalanine or tryptophan. A D gene is named only where the DNA matches it firmly. Size values are once, few and many counts, or a class for expanded clones, and some rows have none.

size | J | V | D | DNA | CDR3
NA | TRBJ1-1 | TRBV30 | NA | TGTGCCTGGAAAGGGACAACCACTGAAGCTTTCTTT | CAWKGTTTEAFF
once | TRBJ2-2 | TRBV7-3 | TRBD2 | TGTGCCAGCATCATCCCGACTAGCGGGGAGAACACCGGGGAGCTGTTTTTT | CASIIPTSGENTGELFF
NA | TRBJ1-1 | TRBV6-5 | NA | TGTGCCAGCAGTCGCGGTAGGGACACTGAAGCTTTCTTT | CASSRGRDTEAFF
once | TRBJ1-4 | TRBV30 | NA | TGTGCCTGGAGTGTACGAAGGGTACGGGAAAAACTGTTTTTT | CAWSVRRVREKLFF
NA | TRBJ1-5 | TRBV2 | NA | TGTGCCAGCAACCAGGATAGCAATCAGCCCCAGCATTTT | CASNQDSNQPQHF
NA | TRBJ2-1 | TRBV12-3/TRBV12-4 | NA | TGTGCCAGCAGTAAAGGAGACAGATACAATGAGCAGTTCTTC | CASSKGDRYNEQFF
NA | TRBJ2-7 | TRBV30 | TRBD2 | TGTGCCTGGAGTGTAAGTTTAACGAGTGGGAGGGCCGGCGAGCAGTACTTC | CAWSVSLTSGRAGEQYF
NA | TRBJ1-5 | TRBV18 | NA | TGTGCCAGCTCACCTGCCGGGGTCAATCAGCCCCAGCATTTT | CASSPAGVNQPQHF
NA | TRBJ2-7 | TRBV12-5 | TRBD1 | TGTGCTAGTGGTTTGACAGACGGGACAGGGGGCTACGAGCAGTACTTC | CASGLTDGTGGYEQYF
NA | TRBJ2-1 | TRBV6-2/TRBV6-3 | NA | TGTGCCAGCAGTTACTGGGGTACGGCCGATGAGCAGTTCTTC | CASSYWGTADEQFF
NA | TRBJ1-1 | TRBV29-1 | NA | TGCTGTGGGGCAGGAGCCATGAACACTGAAGCTTTCTTT | CCGAGAMNTEAFF
NA | TRBJ2-1 | TRBV5-1 | NA | TGCGCCAGCAGCGTATTACCCGTTAGCTCCTACAATGAGCAGTTCTTC | CASSVLPVSSYNEQFF
NA | TRBJ2-7 | TRBV30 | TRBD2 | TGTGCCTGGAGTGTGCGGCTAGCGGGCGCAGAAAACGAGCAGTACTTC | CAWSVRLAGAENEQYF
once | TRBJ1-2 | TRBV10-3 | NA | TGTGCCGTACGGGTGGACGGTGGCTACACCTTC | CAVRVDGGYTF
NA | TRBJ2-1 | TRBV19 | TRBD2 | TGTGCCAGTAGACGACTAGCGGGAGGGGGCTACAATGAGCAGTTCTTC | CASRRLAGGGYNEQFF
NA | TRBJ2-1 | TRBV3-1 | NA | TGTGCCAGCAGCCAAGATGGTACCATACGAGGCAATGAGCAGTTCTTC | CASSQDGTIRGNEQFF
once | TRBJ2-7 | TRBV20-1 | NA | TGCAGTGCTTCCGGGACTCAAAACTACGAGCAGTACTTC | CSASGTQNYEQYF
few | TRBJ1-2 | TRBV6-5 | NA | TGTGCCAGCAGTTCCTTTTACAGGAGGAACTATGGCTACACCTTC | CASSSFYRRNYGYTF
NA | TRBJ2-7 | TRBV12-3/TRBV12-4 | NA | TGTGCCAGCAGTTTATTAGGACCCCACGAGCAGTACTTC | CASSLLGPHEQYF
NA | TRBJ2-2 | TRBV1 | NA | TGCACCAGCAGCCTTGAGGTGGCCGGGGAGCTGTTTTTT | CTSSLEVAGELFF
NA | TRBJ1-2 | TRBV20-1 | TRBD1 | TGCAGTGCTGGCCGACAGGGGACCGGCTACACCTTC | CSAGRQGTGYTF
NA | TRBJ2-1 | TRBV20-1 | TRBD1 | TGCAGTCCCTACAGGGGCCCCTCCTACAATGAGCAGTTCTTC | CSPYRGPSYNEQFF
NA | TRBJ2-7 | TRBV9 | NA | TGTGCCAGCAGCGTGGGCCCTAGCTCCTACGAGCAGTACTTC | CASSVGPSSYEQYF
NA | TRBJ2-7 | TRBV20-1 | NA | TGCAGTGCTCTCCCCGGAGGGTCCTACGAGCAGTACTTC | CSALPGGSYEQYF
NA | TRBJ1-1 | TRBV3-1 | NA | TGTGCCAGCAGCCGTCCGGAAGGGGCGAACACTGAAGCTTTCTTT | CASSRPEGANTEAFF
NA | TRBJ1-1 | TRBV7-9 | NA | TGTGCCAGCAGCTGGGATGAGGCGGGGGAAGCTTTCTTT | CASSWDEAGEAFF
NA | TRBJ1-1 | TRBV18 | NA | TGTGCCAGCTCCCTTGAGTTGACTGAAGCTTTCTTT | CASSLELTEAFF
NA | TRBJ2-7 | TRBV13 | NA | TGTGCCAGCAGCATAATTTTTGACGAGCAGTACTTC | CASSIIFDEQYF
NA | TRBJ2-1 | TRBV9 | TRBD2 | TGTGCCAGCAGCGTAGCGGCCGGACTAGCGCCGGGCAATGAGCAGTTCTTC | CASSVAAGLAPGNEQFF